This T cell receptor beta chain was recorded in a study of Graves' ophthalmopathy and Graves' hyperthyroidism. Trimming cost V 1 base and J 3 bases, with 12 bases left between them. The CDR3 is 15 residues long. The germline V gene encodes CDR1 SGDLS and CDR2 YYNGEE. The sequenced template was RNA, covering the TCR beta CDR3 region. First-round RT-PCR relied on HTBI primers, and a second-round multiplex PCR came next. TCRdb re-analysed the multiplex PCR reads in MiXCR, keeping a single row per CDR3 protein. The sample includes roughly 600,000 distinct CDR3 sequences, less than 45% of them seen just once.

The chain joins TRBV9 to TRBJ2-3; no clear D. The sample consisted of peripheral blood or thyroid tissue (not recorded which). The origin of this receptor is an adult man with Graves' hyperthyroidism. Written as DNA, the CDR3 is TGTGCCAGCAGCGTACGGCATTCTGCTACAGATACGCAGTATTTT. As protein: CASSVRHSATDTQYF.